This record concerns one T cell receptor (beta chain) sequence. Its antigen is unidentified. The entry originates in a study of Ad26.COV2.S vaccination and SARS-CoV-2 variants. Study-wide context: Enrollment placed the donor in the COV1001 Ad26.COV2.S trial arm. Ad26.COV2.S shots went into the muscle once or twice, 56 days apart. Points from the study as a whole: Placebo recipients and vaccine recipients were similar in non-spike TCR breadth.

CDR1 is SGHDN and CDR2 is FVKESK in the germline V gene. With V trimmed by 2 bases and J by 4 bases, 7 bases remained unmatched. The CDR3 length is 15 residues. Repertoires were generated with immunoSEQ multiplex PCR, while TCRdb's copy carries only in-frame clones and drops some. The sample shows approximately 240,000 clones, 88% of them seen only once. Treatment of the sample: 15 to 20 received Ad26.COV2.S at low or high dose, single or two shots; several received placebo; per-sample allocation not given. Day 63 after the first vaccine or placebo injection was the time point for sampling. In the vaccine, an Ad26 vector expressed the SARS-CoV-2 spike of the Wuhan strain.

The sequencing used peripheral blood, collected in a trial of Ad26.COV2.S vaccine versus placebo. The chain is built from TRBV14 and TRBJ1-2; 7 nucleotides agree with TRBD1. The clonotype comes from a person between 18 and 59 years old who received the Ad26.COV2.S COVID-19 vaccine or a placebo. CDR3 in amino acids: CASSQQQGPGYGYTF. The CDR3 DNA sequence: TGTGCCAGCAGCCAACAACAGGGGCCTGGCTATGGCTACACCTTC.